A single sample is the source of the 4 T cell receptor beta chains below, sequenced in a study of blood T cell repertoires in COVID-19. Here immunoSEQ multiplex PCR was the method, and the copy in TCRdb shows in-frame clones only, minus some. The sample lists 200,000 to 250,000 clones, just under 90% occurring once. Material for sequencing was peripheral blood. All receptors derive from a man aged 25-45 years with COVID-19, enrolled during active disease.

The chain has TRBV6-5 and TRBJ1-2; 8 bases line up with TRBD1. In germline, CDR1 is MNHEY, CDR2 SVGAGI. The CDR3 has 16 amino acids. V was clipped by 2 bases and J by 7 bases; unmatched bases: 12. The CDR3 bases are TGTGCCAGCAGTTACGACCCTACTGACAGGGGAGGTGGCTACACCTTC. This encodes CASSYDPTDRGGGYTF.

The V gene is TRBV5-4, the J gene TRBJ1-1; 7 positions match TRBD1. The CDR3 runs to 16 residues. V was pared by 4 bases and J by 0 bases, with 9 bases of the junction left unmatched. CDR1 and CDR2 from the germline V gene are SGHNT and YYREEE (reference sequence). For the CDR3, the DNA is TGTGCCAGCAGCCCATATTGGGACAGCATGAACACTGAAGCTTTCTTT. This codes for CASSPYWDSMNTEAFF.

The rearrangement uses TRBV6-2 or TRBV6-3 and TRBJ1-2; 10 bases line up with TRBD1. The CDR3 is made up of 17 amino acids. V lost 5 bases and J lost 2; bases outside the gene matches: 11. Germline CDR1 reads MNHEY; CDR2 reads SVGEGT. CDR3 protein: CASSSRQGARDNYGYTF. CDR3 in DNA: TGTGCCAGCAGTAGCCGACAGGGGGCGCGGGACAACTATGGCTACACCTTC.

The chain employs TRBV6-5 and TRBJ2-5; D ambiguous. The CDR3 spans 12 residues. Trimming removed 5 bases from V and 5 bases from J, with 9 bases in between. Germline assignment: CDR1 MNHEY and CDR2 SVGAGI. The CDR3 loop is CASSPPSETQYF. Here the CDR3 DNA reads TGTGCCAGCAGTCCCCCGTCCGAGACCCAGTACTTC.